Listed here are 18 T cell receptor beta chains from one sample, sequenced in a study of T cells in Graves' hyperthyroidism and ophthalmopathy. Authors of the study amplified TCR beta CDR3 regions from RNA transcripts. The TCR CDR3 was amplified in a first-round RT-PCR using the HTBI primer set. TCRdb independently ran MiXCR on the multiplex PCR reads; one entry per CDR3 protein. This table holds 480,000 or so distinct CDR3 sequences, around 50% found once. The sequencing sample was made of peripheral blood or thyroid tissue (not recorded which). The origin of the receptors is an adult woman with Graves' disease, either hyperthyroidism or ophthalmopathy (not recorded which).

This clonotype was counted a few times. The chain links TRBV2 to TRBJ1-5; D ambiguous. V lost 7 bases and J lost 0, with 7 bases in between. The length of the CDR3 is 13 residues. CDR1 is SNHLY and CDR2 is FYNNEI in the germline V gene. The CDR3 nucleotides are TGTGCCAGCATAAAGGATAGCAATCAGCCCCAGCATTTT. Translating it yields CASIKDSNQPQHF.

V is TRBV14 and J is TRBJ2-5; D is perhaps TRBD1 or TRBD2 (5 bases each). Trimming cost V 2 bases and J 7 bases, with 14 bases left between them. The CDR3 totals 14 residues. Germline loops: CDR1 SGHDN, CDR2 FVKESK. The chain's CDR3 is CASSQSRGRGTQYF. DNA of the CDR3: TGTGCCAGCAGCCAATCGAGGGGTCGGGGGACCCAGTACTTC.

The chain has TRBV12-3 or TRBV12-4 and TRBJ1-5, with D unclear. CDR3 length equals 14 residues. V lost 1 base to trimming and J lost 7 bases, with 11 bases between them. The CDR3 region has the DNA TGTGCCAGCAGTTTAGGCCAGGTCGGACAGCCCCAGCATTTT. It translates to CASSLGQVGQPQHF.

This clonotype was recorded at least ten times. V and J are TRBV7-2 and TRBJ1-2; TRBD1 is a possible D gene (6 bases). This CDR3 has 15 residues. Per germline, CDR1 SGHTA and CDR2 FQGNSA. Trimming removed 0 bases at V and 8 bases at J, with 16 bases between. CDR3 coding DNA: TGTGCCAGCAGCTTAGCTGCCAACAGGGTGAAAGGCTACACCTTC. Protein: CASSLAANRVKGYTF.

This clonotype was counted many times. The genes are TRBV10-3 and TRBJ2-7; D is ambiguous. V gave up 0 bases and J gave up 10 bases, with 10 bases separating them. Germline V gene sequence: CDR1 ENHRY, CDR2 SYGVKD. The CDR3 totals 12 residues. DNA for the CDR3: TGTGCCATCAGTGAGTCGGGAAGTATTCAGTACTTC. Its protein product is CAISESGSIQYF.

This clonotype was seen many times. In DNA, the CDR3 is TGCAGTGCTCCCAGGGGGCCACCGCTCCAAGAGACCCAGTACTTC. Amino acid sequence: CSAPRGPPLQETQYF. This sequence joins TRBV20-1 and TRBJ2-5; TRBD1 matches at 8 bases. V lost 5 bases, J lost 1 base, and 9 bases stayed unmatched. Germline-derived CDR1 and CDR2 are DFQATT and SNEGSKA (reference sequence). The CDR3 is 15 amino acids.

This clonotype was observed many times. The chain joins TRBV15 to TRBJ1-5; D ambiguous. The CDR3 length is 14 residues. Germline assignment: CDR1 LNHNV and CDR2 YYDKDF (reference sequence). V lost 0 bases to trimming and J lost 5 bases, with 8 bases between them. CDR3 residues: CATSRERFYQPQHF. The CDR3 coding sequence is TGTGCCACCAGCAGAGAGCGGTTTTATCAGCCCCAGCATTTT.

In this sample, this clonotype turned up many times. The chain has TRBV24-1 and TRBJ1-1; TRBD1 might be the D (5 bases). This CDR3 comprises 15 residues. Germline CDR1 KGHDR, CDR2 SFDVKD. V was pared by 1 base and J by 2 bases, with 10 bases between. CDR3 in amino acids: CATSDFRGDNTEAFF. DNA of the CDR3: TGTGCCACCAGTGATTTTAGGGGAGACAACACTGAAGCTTTCTTT.

The genes are TRBV2 and TRBJ2-6, with TRBD1 matching over 8 bases. V shed 5 bases, J shed 0 bases, and the junction held 9 bases outside the gene matches. Germline values: CDR1 SNHLY, CDR2 FYNNEI. There are 18 residues in the CDR3. CDR3 coding DNA: TGTGCCAGCAGTTTATCGAGGACAGGGCGCTCTGGGGCCAACGTCCTGACTTTC. This codes for CASSLSRTGRSGANVLTF.

Regarding this clonotype: One junction end disagrees with the germline gene, perhaps due to a read error. The chain recombines TRBV20-1 with TRBJ2-5; 7 bases fit TRBD2. Germline values: CDR1 DFQATT, CDR2 SNEGSKA (reference sequence). This CDR3 is 15 amino acids long. This CDR3 is CSARRTSATLGTQYF. In DNA form, the CDR3 reads TGTAGTGCTCGTCGAACTAGCGCGACCTTAGGGACCCAGTACTTC.

With respect to this clonotype: A much larger clone lies one base from this, so it may be a read error. The chain has TRBV2 and TRBJ1-2; the D gene is possibly TRBD1 (5 bases). Deletions cut 8 bases from V and 5 bases from J, with 30 bases between. This CDR3 is 18 amino acids long. The V gene's germline CDR1 is SNHLY and CDR2 FYNNEI. CDR3 loop: CASQNAMRGADGIYGYTF. The CDR3 DNA is TGTGCCAGCCAAAATGCCATGAGGGGTGCGGATGGGATTTATGGCTACACCTTC.

The chain has TRBV15 and TRBJ2-2, with D perhaps TRBD1 (5 bases). Trimming left V 4 bases short and J 3 bases short, with 12 bases between. Per germline, CDR1 LNHNV and CDR2 YYDKDF (reference sequence). The CDR3 consists of 15 residues. CDR3 DNA: TGTGCCACCAGCACAAAGACAGTATACACCGGGGAGCTGTTTTTT. This encodes CATSTKTVYTGELFF.

In its sample, this clonotype was seen a few times. The genes are TRBV20-1 and TRBJ1-5, with 7 bases identical to TRBD1. The CDR3 runs to 13 residues. Trimming removed 6 bases from V and 4 bases from J; junction bases left unmatched: 6. CDR1 and CDR2 from the germline V gene are DFQATT and SNEGSKA (reference sequence). In DNA, the CDR3 is TGCAGTGCATGGGACAGAACAAATCAGCCCCAGCATTTT. It codes for CSAWDRTNQPQHF.

The rearrangement links TRBV2 to TRBJ2-5; D is perhaps TRBD1 (5 bases). The V gene lost 8 bases and the J gene lost 2 bases, with 18 bases spanning the gap. The CDR3 has 15 amino acids. Looked up from germline, CDR1 is SNHLY and CDR2 is FYNNEI. The CDR3 loop reads CASCQQGTRQETQYF. The DNA of the CDR3 is TGTGCCAGCTGCCAGCAGGGTACCCGGCAAGAGACCCAGTACTTC. Filled out from reference TRBV2 and TRBJ2-5, the complete variable domain reads EPEVTQTPSHQVTQMGQEVILRCVPISNHLYFYWYRQILGQKVEFLVSFYNNEISEKSEIFDDQFSVERPDGSNFTLKIRSTKLEDSAMYFCASCQQGTRQETQYFGPGTRLLVL.

The V and J genes are TRBV10-3 and TRBJ1-6; D call uncertain. Germline CDR1 is ENHRY and CDR2 is SYGVKD. Trimming pared 4 bases from V and 9 bases from J, leaving 7 bases between. The CDR3 consists of 12 residues. The CDR3 loop is CAISAQFSPLHF. As DNA, the CDR3 is TGTGCCATCAGTGCGCAGTTTTCACCCCTCCACTTT.

With respect to this clonotype: An end of the junction does not agree with germline; a read error may underlie this. V is TRBV2 and J is TRBJ2-6; D gene unclear. Germline V lookup: CDR1 SNHLY, CDR2 FYNNEI. The CDR3 runs 10 residues. The CDR3 DNA sequence: TGTGCCAGCAGTGAATCCACTGAAGCTTTC. Translated: CASSESTEAF.

CDR3 region: CASSSGQGAHGYTF. For the CDR3, the DNA is TGTGCCAGCAGTTCGGGACAGGGGGCGCATGGCTACACCTTC. This sequence joins TRBV7-2 and TRBJ1-2, with 12 bases lining up with TRBD1. Germline assignment: CDR1 SGHTA and CDR2 FQGNSA. This CDR3 is built from 14 residues. V dropped 6 bases and J dropped 6; count of bases not matched to a gene: 5.

The chain is built from TRBV29-1 and TRBJ1-2; 9 bases fit TRBD1. Germline V gene data show CDR1 as SQVTM and CDR2 as ANQGSEA. The CDR3 runs 13 residues. V dropped 3 bases and J dropped 8; count of bases not matched to a gene: 7. CDR3 protein: CSVEIQGARGYTF. Here the CDR3 DNA reads TGCAGCGTTGAGATACAGGGGGCGCGGGGCTACACCTTC.